This T cell receptor (beta chain) was identified in a study of blood T cell repertoires in COVID-19. About the study: The cDNA or gDNA used as material had been derived from T cells, B-cell-depleted T cells, or PBMCs.

As originally analysed: Amplifying reference gene primers gave estimates of nucleated cell counts. The data were produced by immunoSEQ multiplex PCR, yet TCRdb's version contains in-frame clones alone and is incomplete. That table supplies the V and J calls and clone size; D and trimming were determined from the DNA. This sample has around 160,000 clones, with roughly 90% found just once. This CDR3 is 14 amino acids long. CDR1 and CDR2 (germline): MNHEY, SVGEGT. Unmatched junction bases numbered 3, after V lost 4 bases and J lost 3 bases. The source is a young woman with acute COVID-19. The J gene is TRBJ1-5, the V gene TRBV6-2 or TRBV6-3, with 7 bases identical to TRBD1. The specimen was PBMCs or T cells enriched from blood (not recorded which). CDR3 region: CASSSQGTNQPQHF. The CDR3 nucleotides read TGTGCCAGCAGTTCACAGGGGACCAATCAGCCCCAGCATTTT.